Listed below are T cell receptor beta chains from one sample, sequenced in a study of blood T cell repertoires in COVID-19. Produced via immunoSEQ multiplex PCR; TCRdb's table is partial and in-frame only. The sample lists hundreds of thousands of clones, 86% occurring once. The sequencing sample was made of peripheral blood. All receptors derive from a woman in her twenties or thirties with active or convalescent COVID-19. The CDR3 runs from the conserved cysteine through the conserved F or W. Each record gives: J gene, V gene, D gene, clone size, CDR3 DNA, CDR3 protein. A D gene is named only where the DNA matches it firmly. A row's size may be missing; if present it is once, few, many or a size class.

>TRBJ2-2|TRBV6-2/TRBV6-3|TRBD2|NA
TGTGCCAGCAGTTACCTCCCCGTGGCTAGCGGGGGGCGGGACGGGGAGCTGTTTTTT
CASSYLPVASGGRDGELFF
>TRBJ2-3|TRBV7-8|TRBD2|NA
TGTGCCAGCAGCTTAGAAGTGGGGGTGCTAGCGGGAGTAGATACGCAGTATTTT
CASSLEVGVLAGVDTQYF
>TRBJ1-3|TRBV15|NA|NA
TGTGCCACCAGCAGAGATCGGGGTGGAAACACCATATATTTT
CATSRDRGGNTIYF
>TRBJ2-3|TRBV4-2|NA|NA
TGTGCCAGCAGCCAAGATAGTGCTAGCCCCACAGATACGCAGTATTTT
CASSQDSASPTDTQYF
>TRBJ2-3|TRBV19|NA|NA
TGTGCCAGTAATCCGGGTAACACAGATACGCAGTATTTT
CASNPGNTDTQYF
>TRBJ1-2|TRBV29-1|TRBD1|NA
TGCAGCGTTGAAATACAGGGGGCGAACTATGGCTACACCTTC
CSVEIQGANYGYTF
>TRBJ2-5|TRBV3-1/TRBV3-2|TRBD2|NA
TGTGCCAGCAGCCCCCCGGGACTAGCTGTAGAGACCCAGTACTTC
CASSPPGLAVETQYF
>TRBJ2-3|TRBV5-4|TRBD2|NA
TGTGCCAGCAGCTGGGGGACTAGCGGAGAAGATACGCAGTATTTT
CASSWGTSGEDTQYF
>TRBJ2-1|TRBV5-1|NA|NA
TGCGCCAGCAGCTTGGAAGGGGGTGAGCAGTTCTTC
CASSLEGGEQFF
>TRBJ1-1|TRBV6-5|TRBD1|NA
TGTGCCAGCGGAAAGACAGGGCTCACTGAAGCTTTCTTT
CASGKTGLTEAFF
>TRBJ2-7|TRBV10-3|NA|NA
TGTGCCACCGGGGACACCACCTACGAGCAGTACTTC
CATGDTTYEQYF
>TRBJ2-3|TRBV6-5|NA|NA
TGTGCCACCAGGGACCGCTCCCCGGGGACAGATACGCAGTATTTT
CATRDRSPGTDTQYF
>TRBJ2-2|TRBV30|TRBD2|NA
TGTGCCTGGACTAGCGGGCCCTCCGGGGAGCTGTTTTTT
CAWTSGPSGELFF
>TRBJ1-2|TRBV6-2/TRBV6-3|TRBD1|NA
TGTGCCAGCAGTTCGGACAGGCAAACGGCTTATAATGGCTACACCTTC
CASSSDRQTAYNGYTF
>TRBJ1-1|TRBV4-1|NA|NA
TGCGCCAGCAGCCAAGGGGGTGGACAGCTATACACTGAAGCTTTCTTT
CASSQGGGQLYTEAFF
>TRBJ1-2|TRBV19|NA|NA
TGTGCCAGTAGTATAGGGCGAGGGTACGGCTACACCTTC
CASSIGRGYGYTF
>TRBJ1-1|TRBV6-6|TRBD1|NA
TGTGCCAGCAGTCTCGGACAGGGGGCGCCAATGGACACTGAAGCTTTCTTT
CASSLGQGAPMDTEAFF
>TRBJ1-1|TRBV5-6|NA|NA
TGTGCCAGCAGCCCGGGTGGCTCAGCTAACACTGAAGCTTTCTTT
CASSPGGSANTEAFF
>TRBJ2-1|TRBV4-1|NA|NA
TGCGCCAGCAGCCAAGCGACTACTGAGCAGTTCTTC
CASSQATTEQFF
>TRBJ2-1|TRBV6-5|NA|once
TGTGCCAGCACCCCTAAGGGGGAGTACAATGAGCAGTTCTTC
CASTPKGEYNEQFF
>TRBJ1-5|TRBV19|NA|NA
TGTGCCAGTAGTGCAGGTACCAATCAGCCCCAGCATTTT
CASSAGTNQPQHF
>TRBJ2-3|TRBV4-2|NA|few
TGTGCCAGCAGCCAAGATCGCGATCCCGGGTTAACGAGGGGGGGGCAGTATTTT
CASSQDRDPGLTRGGQYF
>TRBJ1-4|TRBV2|NA|NA
TGTGCCAGCAGTTGGACAGTTAATGAAAAACTGTTTTTT
CASSWTVNEKLFF
>TRBJ1-4|TRBV7-6|TRBD1|once
TGTGCCAGCAGCCACGCCGAGGGGGCGGCCCCAACTAATGAAAAACTGTTTTTT
CASSHAEGAAPTNEKLFF
>TRBJ2-7|TRBV29-1|TRBD1|NA
TGCAGCGTTGAAGGGACAGGGGTCTACGAGCAGTACTTC
CSVEGTGVYEQYF
>TRBJ1-5|TRBV5-4|NA|few
TGTGCCAGCAGCCTGGGGGTCGTCGGAGAGAATCAGCCCCAGCATTTT
CASSLGVVGENQPQHF
>TRBJ2-5|TRBV19|TRBD2|NA
TGTGCCAGTAGTAGCGGACTAGCGGGAGGCGAGACCCAGTACTTC
CASSSGLAGGETQYF
>TRBJ1-1|TRBV25-1|NA|NA
TGTGCCAGCAGTGCGGGAAACACTGAAGCTTTCTTT
CASSAGNTEAFF
>TRBJ2-7|TRBV18|NA|NA
TGTGCCAGCGCCAGGACGGGACACCTTTCCGAGCAGTACTTC
CASARTGHLSEQYF
>TRBJ1-2|TRBV6-2/TRBV6-3|NA|NA
TGTGCCAGCAGTATCTCCAGGGATCACTATGGCCACACCTTC
CASSISRDHYGHTF
>TRBJ1-5|TRBV3-1/TRBV3-2|NA|once
TGTGCCAGCAGCTTGAGCAATAGCAATCAGCCCCAGCATTTT
CASSLSNSNQPQHF
>TRBJ2-5|TRBV10-3|TRBD1|NA
TGTGCCATCAGTGACCGCCCGGACAGGGTGGGAGAGACCCAGTACTTC
CAISDRPDRVGETQYF
>TRBJ1-5|TRBV13|TRBD1|NA
TGTGCCAGCAGCGTCGGGACAGGGGGCAATCAGCCCCAGCATTTT
CASSVGTGGNQPQHF
>TRBJ1-4|TRBV18|NA|NA
TGTGCCAGCTCATCGCAGGGTTTGGGAGGTGAAAAACTGTTTTTT
CASSSQGLGGEKLFF
>TRBJ2-5|TRBV30|TRBD2|NA
TGTGCCTGGGGAGCGGGAGAAGAGACCCAGTACTTC
CAWGAGEETQYF
>TRBJ1-1|TRBV7-8|NA|NA
TGTGCCAGCAGCTCCGACAGCTTTGACACTGAAGCTTTCTTT
CASSSDSFDTEAFF
>TRBJ1-3|TRBV7-8|TRBD1|few
TGTGCCAGCAGCTTAGGCGGGGGGACAGGGGCGGCTGGAAACACCATATATTTT
CASSLGGGTGAAGNTIYF
>TRBJ2-3|TRBV3-1/TRBV3-2|NA|NA
TGTGCCAGCAGCCTCCTGAGGGATACGCAGTATTTT
CASSLLRDTQYF
>TRBJ2-3|TRBV5-8|TRBD2|NA
TGTGCCAGCAGCCCGGGACTAGCGGGGCGTGTAGATACGCAGTATTTT
CASSPGLAGRVDTQYF
>TRBJ1-3|TRBV9|NA|NA
TGTGCCAGCAGCGTAGTTGGCAGGGCCCCTGGAAACACCATATATTTT
CASSVVGRAPGNTIYF
>TRBJ1-2|TRBV5-4|NA|few
TGTGCCAGCAGCTTGGACAGAGACTATGGCTACACCTTC
CASSLDRDYGYTF
>TRBJ1-1|TRBV7-2|NA|NA
TGTGCCAGCAGCTTAAATTTGGAGACGATTGAAGCTTTCTTT
CASSLNLETIEAFF
>TRBJ1-1|TRBV10-3|NA|few
TGTGCCATCAGTGACCGTGGAGGGTCGAACACTGAAGCTTTCTTT
CAISDRGGSNTEAFF
>TRBJ1-4|TRBV5-8|NA|few
TGTGCCAGCAGATGGACAGTTGAAAAACTGTTTTTT
CASRWTVEKLFF
>TRBJ2-2|TRBV12-3/TRBV12-4|NA|NA
TGTGCCAGCAGTTTGCAGGGGACCGGGGAGCTGTTTTTT
CASSLQGTGELFF
>TRBJ1-1|TRBV7-9|TRBD1|NA
TGTGCCAGCAGCTTAGAGGGACAGACTGAAGCTTTCTTT
CASSLEGQTEAFF
>TRBJ1-3|TRBV9|NA|NA
TGTGCCAGCAGCGTAGGAGGGACTACCTCTGGAAACACCATATATTTT
CASSVGGTTSGNTIYF
>TRBJ2-5|TRBV13|TRBD2|NA
TGTGCCAGCAGCTTAGTAGCGGGGGGGCAAGAGACCCAGTACTTC
CASSLVAGGQETQYF
>TRBJ1-2|TRBV2|NA|NA
TGTGCCAGCAGAATATCCCAGTTTGGCTATGGCTACACCTTC
CASRISQFGYGYTF
>TRBJ1-5|TRBV19|NA|NA
TGTGCCAGTAGTATTCCGTTCGGGAGTAATAGCAATCAGCCCCAGCATTTT
CASSIPFGSNSNQPQHF
>TRBJ1-1|TRBV19|TRBD1|NA
TGTGCAGTAGGGGGGACAGGGACAGAGAACACTGAAGCTTTCTTT
CAVGGTGTENTEAFF
>TRBJ2-3|TRBV5-5|TRBD2|NA
TGTGCCAGCAGCTTGGACCTAGCGGATCTACGGAAAGATACGCAGTATTTT
CASSLDLADLRKDTQYF
>TRBJ1-5|TRBV27|TRBD1|NA
TGTGCCAGCATGGGCCAGGGGGTGGATCAGCCCCAGCATTTT
CASMGQGVDQPQHF
>TRBJ1-1|TRBV5-6|NA|NA
TGTGCCAGCAGCTTGGTACGGGGTACCGACACTGAAGCTTTCTTT
CASSLVRGTDTEAFF